This T cell receptor (beta chain) was profiled in a study of blood T cell repertoires in COVID-19. Turning to the study itself: The United States, Italy and Spain were the sources of the acute and convalescent COVID-19 samples.

Sequenced by immunoSEQ multiplex PCR; TCRdb stores in-frame clones only, minus some. The sample holds approximately 80,000 clones; roughly 78% are singletons and the top ten take around 9.3%. Trimming at V came to 4 bases and at J to 3 bases, leaving 11 bases not matched to a gene. The CDR3 totals 16 residues. The germline V gene has CDR1 SGHNT and CDR2 YYREEE (reference sequence). The gene calls are TRBV5-4 and TRBJ2-7, with 9 bases fitting TRBD2. This receptor was obtained from a man in his sixties with acute or convalescent COVID-19. The sample taken for sequencing was peripheral blood. CDR3 region: CASSPRGGESVYEQYF. For the CDR3, the DNA is TGTGCCAGCAGCCCCCGCGGGGGGGAGAGTGTCTACGAGCAGTACTTC.